These 9 T cell receptor beta chains were sequenced from one sample in a study of blood T cell repertoires in COVID-19. The method was immunoSEQ multiplex PCR; TCRdb's version includes in-frame clones alone and lacks a portion of them. Here the sample spans 300,000 or so clones, around 88% being singletons. What was sequenced was peripheral blood. These receptors were collected from a woman between 50 and 59 years old with acute or convalescent COVID-19.

The V call is TRBV27, the J call TRBJ2-5; TRBD2 might be the D (5 bases). V was trimmed by 1 base and J by 5 bases, leaving 8 bases between them. There are 13 residues in the CDR3. Per germline, CDR1 MNHEY and CDR2 SMNVEV (reference sequence). The CDR3 is CASSLWPGETQYF. In nucleotides, the CDR3 is TGTGCCAGCAGTTTATGGCCGGGGGAGACCCAGTACTTC.

The CDR3 DNA follows: TGCGCCAGCAGTGAGCCTTGGACAGGGGATGGGGAGCAGTTCTTC. Translating gives CASSEPWTGDGEQFF. The chain is built from TRBV10-1 and TRBJ2-1; TRBD1 aligns across 9 bases. The CDR3 has 15 residues. Germline CDR1 is WNHNN and CDR2 is SYGVQD (reference sequence). J lost 10 bases, V lost 2 bases, and 9 bases had no gene match.

J is TRBJ2-2 and V is TRBV4-2; D uncertain. The CDR3 sequence is 16 residues long. The germline CDR1 and CDR2 sequences are LGHNA and YNFKEQ. V was trimmed by 0 bases and J by 0 bases, leaving 8 bases between them. The CDR3 here is CASSQDTRSNTGELFF. As DNA, the CDR3 is TGTGCCAGCAGCCAAGACACGCGCTCGAACACCGGGGAGCTGTTTTTT.

V and J are TRBV3-1 (or the pseudogene TRBV3-2) and TRBJ1-4; tentative D call: TRBD1 (5 bases). CDR1 and CDR2 (germline): LGHDT, YNNKEL (reference sequence). The CDR3 loop spans 14 amino acids. Deletions cut 3 bases from V and 3 bases from J, with 8 bases between. CDR3 sequence reads: CASSQRGPNEKLFF. DNA for the CDR3: TGTGCCAGCAGCCAGCGGGGCCCTAATGAAAAACTGTTTTTT.

The CDR3 protein is CATTPGQGSLWSGYTF. Here the CDR3 DNA reads TGTGCCACCACCCCAGGACAGGGGTCCTTATGGTCGGGCTACACCTTC. This chain joins TRBV10-3 and TRBJ1-2; 9 positions agree with TRBD1. The CDR3 length is 16 residues. From germline, CDR1 is ENHRY and CDR2 SYGVKD. After removal of 10 bases from V and 8 bases from J, the junction contained 20 bases not matched to a gene.

This sequence joins TRBV10-2 and TRBJ1-4; 9 bases agree with TRBD1. Germline V gene sequence: CDR1 WSHSY, CDR2 SAAADI. This CDR3 has 16 residues. The V and J ends lost 3 bases and 8 bases, in that order; junction bases with no gene match: 10. The CDR3 here is CASSDVTGTGMEKLFF. DNA for the CDR3: TGCGCCAGCAGTGATGTTACCGGGACAGGGATGGAAAAACTGTTTTTT.

The chain couples TRBV28 to TRBJ1-2; D is perhaps TRBD1 (6 bases). V dropped 6 bases and J dropped 5 bases, with 16 bases sitting between them. CDR3 length equals 14 residues. Germline CDR1 MDHEN, CDR2 SYDVKM. CDR3 sequence: CASSPGGRGYGYTF. The CDR3 coding sequence is TGTGCCAGCAGCCCCGGGGGGAGGGGGTATGGCTACACCTTC.

The chain links TRBV29-1 to TRBJ1-1; D is unclear. Germline V lookup: CDR1 SQVTM, CDR2 ANQGSEA. The CDR3 spans 13 residues. Trimming stripped 6 bases from V and 2 bases from J, with 13 bases between. The CDR3 nucleotides are TGCAGCGTCGTGTCCGGTAGTAACACTGAAGCTTTCTTT. Translating gives CSVVSGSNTEAFF. The full variable domain, with the rest looked up from reference TRBV29-1 and TRBJ1-1, is SAVISQKPSRDICQRGTSLTIQCQVDSQVTMMFWYRQQPGQSLTLIATANQGSEATYESGFVIDKFPISRPNLTFSTLTVSNMSPEDSSIYLCSVVSGSNTEAFFGQGTRLTVV.

The chain has TRBV27 and TRBJ1-1, with TRBD1 matching over 8 bases. The CDR3 length is 15 residues. Germline CDR1 and CDR2: MNHEY and SMNVEV (reference sequence). The ends lost 8 bases at V and 2 bases at J; junction bases unmatched: 10. CDR3 sequence: CASPIIGQGNTEAFF. The CDR3 nucleotides are TGTGCCAGCCCAATAATCGGACAGGGTAACACTGAAGCTTTCTTT.